This entry concerns a single TCR beta chain. The table lists this clone with a count of one. Its antigen remains unidentified. It has no much larger one-base neighbor in the sample; base qualities were not kept. The record originates from a study of shared T cell receptors in the human thymus (dated by TCRdb to about 2021). Background on the whole study: The study investigated the way shared, self-reactive T-cell receptor alpha chains are produced in the human thymus.

Library preparation used the immunoSEQ multiplex PCR assay. Held by TCRdb, this immuneACCESS table contains in-frame sequences only and omits some clones. Under half of the omission traces to an unresolved V gene where checked; the cause of the rest is unknown. The sample includes approximately 760,000 clones, with approximately 83% observed a single time. The top ten clonotypes cover roughly 0.01% of the sample. V sheds 4 bases and J sheds 8 bases, leaving 18 bases between their ends. The germline V gene specifies MGHRA as CDR1 and YSYEKL as CDR2. The CDR3 holds 16 amino acids from the cysteine to the phenylalanine. CDR3 DNA is the only sequence kept; it has 48 bases, read in frame from the first base. The same sample was also studied in work on human thymus T cells. The second study, in turn, reports: Immunologically healthy infants undergoing open corrective cardiac surgery for congenital heart defects in Finland were used as donors. Thymus tissue was obtained as surgical resects removed during corrective cardiac surgery. Both the thymic and the peripheral blood repertoires appeared to show biased V and J gene segment usage. The related research found that thymic TCR repertoires overlapped highly between unrelated individuals. The study used under 10 infant thymus samples plus four related peripheral blood samples to characterize TCR alpha and beta repertoires. Donor ages ranging from 7 to 244 days were recorded, and 5 or 6 male and a couple of female infants were included in the cohort. Thymocytes were released mechanically from tissue and stored at -70 °C as pellets of about 10-34 million cells. Genomic DNA was extracted from frozen cell pellets with a QIAsymphony instrument. The immunoSEQ multiplex PCR assay was used to amplify the TCRB and TCRAD loci from a standardized quantity of quality-controlled genomic DNA. The amplicons covered the V(D)J region and were long enough to include the CDR3 and to identify the V and J genes. The commercial immunoSEQ service was used to sequence amplicons on an Illumina platform. Primer bias and sequencing errors were corrected as previously described, and TCRAD and TCRB were defined on the basis of the IMGT database. immunoSEQ Analyzer 3.0 and VDJTools were used for repertoire analysis, which covered basic statistics, V/J segment usage, diversity estimates, rarefaction and pairwise overlap. To estimate diversity, the Chao1, ChaoE, Efron-Thisted, Shannon and inverse Simpson indices were applied, and diversity was also estimated on datasets down-sampled to the smallest sample. For repertoire overlap, CDR3 nucleotide sequence, V gene and J gene had to match strictly, and clustering was done by Jaccard-based multidimensional scaling. On average, thymus samples yielded roughly 800,000 unique TCRB clonotypes, whereas blood samples yielded around 84,000.

The V and J genes are TRBV4-1 and TRBJ1-6; TRBD1 is a weak D gene call, 5 bases matching. This TCR derives from a girl less than two years old with a congenital heart defect. Donor details come from another sample of the same person, matched by shared clones. Sequencing was done on a sample of thymocytes. The nucleotide sequence reads as follows: TGCGCCAGCAGCCGAGACGCCCGGGGGAATCATTCACCCCTCCACTTT. Its protein is CASSRDARGNHSPLHF.